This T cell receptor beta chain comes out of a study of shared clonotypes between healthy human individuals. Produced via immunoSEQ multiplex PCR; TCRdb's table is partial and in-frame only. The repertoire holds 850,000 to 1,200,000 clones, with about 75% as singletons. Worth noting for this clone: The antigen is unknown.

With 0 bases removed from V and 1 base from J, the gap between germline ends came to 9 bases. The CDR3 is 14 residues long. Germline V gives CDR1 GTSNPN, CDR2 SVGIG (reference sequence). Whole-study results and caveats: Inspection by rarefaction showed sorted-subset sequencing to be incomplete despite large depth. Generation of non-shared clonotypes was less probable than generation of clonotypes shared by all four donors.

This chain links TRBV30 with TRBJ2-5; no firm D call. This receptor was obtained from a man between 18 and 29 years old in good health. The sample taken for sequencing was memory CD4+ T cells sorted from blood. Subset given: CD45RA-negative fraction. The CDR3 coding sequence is TGTGCCTGGAGTGTAGGTTCAGTCCAAGAGACCCAGTACTTC. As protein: CAWSVGSVQETQYF.